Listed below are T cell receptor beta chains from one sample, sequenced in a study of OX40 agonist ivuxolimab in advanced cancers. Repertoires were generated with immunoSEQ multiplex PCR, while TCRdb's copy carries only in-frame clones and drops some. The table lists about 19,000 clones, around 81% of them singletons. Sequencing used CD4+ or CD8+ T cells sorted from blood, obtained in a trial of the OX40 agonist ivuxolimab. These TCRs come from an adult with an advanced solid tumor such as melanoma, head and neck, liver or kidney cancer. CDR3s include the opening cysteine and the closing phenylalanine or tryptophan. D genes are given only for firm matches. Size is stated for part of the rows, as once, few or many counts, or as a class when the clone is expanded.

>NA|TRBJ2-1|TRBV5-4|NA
CASSRSGTEDNEQFF
TGTGCCAGCAGCCGGAGTGGGACTGAAGACAATGAGCAGTTCTTC
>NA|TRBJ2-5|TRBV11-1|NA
CASSPRQVGETQYF
TGTGCCAGCAGTCCGAGGCAGGTCGGGGAGACCCAGTACTTC
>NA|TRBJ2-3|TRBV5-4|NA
CASSFNSRLDTQYF
TGTGCCAGCAGCTTTAATAGCAGGTTAGATACGCAGTATTTT
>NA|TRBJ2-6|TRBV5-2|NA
CASTQSRANVLTF
TGTGCCAGTACACAAAGTCGGGCCAACGTCCTGACTTTC
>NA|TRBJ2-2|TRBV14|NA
CASSQVNTGELFF
TGTGCCAGCAGCCAAGTGAACACCGGGGAGCTGTTTTTT
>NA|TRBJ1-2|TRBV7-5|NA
CARSPGGPLYGYTF
TGTGCCAGAAGCCCCGGCGGGCCGCTCTATGGCTACACCTTC
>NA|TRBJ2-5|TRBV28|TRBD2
CASRAFLAGVGEQYF
TGTGCCAGCAGGGCCTTTTTAGCGGGAGTGGGGGAGCAGTACTTC
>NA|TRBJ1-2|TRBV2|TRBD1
CASSEATGGYGYTF
TGTGCCAGCAGTGAAGCGACAGGGGGCTATGGCTACACCTTC
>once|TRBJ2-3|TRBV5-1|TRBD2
CASSLAPSGIPDTQYF
TGCGCCAGCAGCTTGGCCCCTAGCGGGATCCCAGATACGCAGTATTTT
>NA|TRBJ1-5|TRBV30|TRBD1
CAWSRDRVEPQHF
TGTGCCTGGAGTAGGGACAGGGTAGAACCCCAGCATTTT
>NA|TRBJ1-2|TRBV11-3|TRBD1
CASSLEDRDGYTF
TGTGCCAGCAGCTTAGAAGACAGGGATGGCTACACCTTC
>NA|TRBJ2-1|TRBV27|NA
CASGTFSYNEQFF
TGTGCCAGCGGGACGTTTTCCTACAATGAGCAGTTCTTC
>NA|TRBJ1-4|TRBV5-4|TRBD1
CASSFGFRDRTSSTNEKLFF
TGTGCCAGCAGCTTTGGGTTCCGGGACAGAACATCCTCAACTAATGAAAAACTGTTTTTT
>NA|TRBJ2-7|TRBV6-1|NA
CASSVGPSGEQYF
TGTGCCAGCAGTGTAGGCCCCTCGGGGGAGCAGTACTTC
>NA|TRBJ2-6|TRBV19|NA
CATLDSLSGANVLTF
TGTGCCACCCTGGACAGTCTCTCTGGGGCCAACGTCCTGACTTTC
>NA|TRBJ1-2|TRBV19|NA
CASSFPTATNYGYTF
TGTGCCAGTAGTTTCCCCACAGCTACCAACTATGGCTACACCTTC
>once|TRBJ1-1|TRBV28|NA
CASSLQMNTEAFF
TGTGCCAGCAGTTTACAGATGAACACTGAAGCTTTCTTT
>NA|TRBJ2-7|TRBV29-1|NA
CSVEAAQTYEQYF
TGCAGCGTTGAGGCCGCGCAAACCTACGAGCAGTACTTC
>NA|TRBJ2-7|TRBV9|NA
CASSVTAASSYEQYF
TGTGCCAGCAGCGTAACAGCGGCGAGCTCCTACGAGCAGTACTTC
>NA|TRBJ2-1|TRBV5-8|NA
CASSAGGERWSNEQFF
TGTGCCAGCAGCGCAGGGGGGGAGCGTTGGAGCAATGAGCAGTTCTTC
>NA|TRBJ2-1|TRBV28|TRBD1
CASSTRDRGHEQFF
TGTGCCAGCAGTACCCGGGACAGGGGCCATGAGCAGTTCTTC
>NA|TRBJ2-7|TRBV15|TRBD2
CATSPDGRNEQYF
TGTGCCACCAGCCCCGACGGGAGGAACGAGCAGTACTTC
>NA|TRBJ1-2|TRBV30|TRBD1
CAWEPEQGRYYGYTF
TGTGCCTGGGAACCGGAACAGGGGCGGTACTATGGCTACACCTTC
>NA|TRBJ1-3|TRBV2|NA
CASNRGSGNTIYF
TGTGCCAGCAATCGGGGATCTGGAAACACCATATATTTT
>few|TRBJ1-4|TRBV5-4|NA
CASSLGDEKLFF
TGTGCCAGCAGCCTCGGAGATGAAAAACTGTTTTTT
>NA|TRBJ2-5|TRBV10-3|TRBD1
CAISGTGGIKETQYF
TGTGCCATCAGCGGGACAGGGGGAATAAAAGAGACCCAGTACTTC
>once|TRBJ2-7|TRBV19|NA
CASSIPGAYEQYF
TGTGCCAGTAGTATCCCAGGGGCCTACGAGCAGTACTTC
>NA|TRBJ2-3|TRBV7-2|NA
CASSLLISSTDTQYF
TGTGCCAGCAGCTTACTTATTTCTAGCACAGATACGCAGTATTTT
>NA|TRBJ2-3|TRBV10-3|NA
CAISFRKVADTQYF
TGTGCCATCAGTTTCCGAAAGGTCGCAGATACGCAGTATTTT
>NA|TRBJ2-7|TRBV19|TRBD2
CASSIERTSGIYEQYF
TGTGCCAGTAGTATAGAACGGACTAGCGGGATTTACGAGCAGTACTTC
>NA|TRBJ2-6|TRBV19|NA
CASSIDGGSGANVLTF
TGTGCCAGTAGTATAGATGGCGGGTCCGGGGCCAACGTCCTGACTTTC
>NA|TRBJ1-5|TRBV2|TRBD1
CASSGGQGSYQPQHF
TGTGCCAGCAGTGGCGGACAGGGCTCCTATCAGCCCCAGCATTTT
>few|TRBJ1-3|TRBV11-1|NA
CASSLDVYGNTIYF
TGTGCCAGCAGCTTAGATGTGTACGGAAACACCATATATTTT
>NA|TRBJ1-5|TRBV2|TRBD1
CASSFARQGNQPQHF
TGTGCCAGCAGCTTCGCGCGACAGGGGAATCAGCCCCAGCATTTT
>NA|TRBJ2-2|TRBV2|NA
CASSERGTNTGELFF
TGTGCCAGCAGTGAGAGGGGGACGAACACCGGGGAGCTGTTTTTT
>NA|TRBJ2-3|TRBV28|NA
CASSSVDTSRTDTQYF
TGTGCCAGCAGTTCCGTGGACACCTCCCGAACAGATACGCAGTATTTT
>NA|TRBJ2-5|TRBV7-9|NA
CASSLISGDQETQYF
TGTGCCAGCAGCTTAATATCGGGGGACCAAGAGACCCAGTACTTC
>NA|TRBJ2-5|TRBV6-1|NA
CASSGSTRQGETQYF
TGTGCCAGCAGTGGTTCCACTCGGCAGGGTGAGACCCAGTACTTC
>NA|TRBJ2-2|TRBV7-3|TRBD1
CASSQDRGQTGELFF
TGTGCCAGCAGCCAGGACAGGGGTCAAACCGGGGAGCTGTTTTTT
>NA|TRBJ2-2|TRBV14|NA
CASSQVPDLDYNTGELFF
TGTGCCAGCAGCCAAGTCCCAGACCTAGACTACAACACCGGGGAGCTGTTTTTT
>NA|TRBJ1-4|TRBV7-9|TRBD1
CASSPQGAGTNEKLFF
TGTGCCAGCAGCCCTCAGGGGGCCGGGACTAATGAAAAACTGTTTTTT
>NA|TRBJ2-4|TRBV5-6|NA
CASSLGVRAKNIQYF
TGTGCCAGCAGCTTGGGGGTGAGGGCCAAAAACATTCAGTACTTC
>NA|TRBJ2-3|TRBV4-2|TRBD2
CASSQDPGTSGRGLGTDTQYF
TGTGCCAGCAGCCAAGATCCCGGGACTAGCGGCAGGGGTCTGGGCACAGATACGCAGTATTTT